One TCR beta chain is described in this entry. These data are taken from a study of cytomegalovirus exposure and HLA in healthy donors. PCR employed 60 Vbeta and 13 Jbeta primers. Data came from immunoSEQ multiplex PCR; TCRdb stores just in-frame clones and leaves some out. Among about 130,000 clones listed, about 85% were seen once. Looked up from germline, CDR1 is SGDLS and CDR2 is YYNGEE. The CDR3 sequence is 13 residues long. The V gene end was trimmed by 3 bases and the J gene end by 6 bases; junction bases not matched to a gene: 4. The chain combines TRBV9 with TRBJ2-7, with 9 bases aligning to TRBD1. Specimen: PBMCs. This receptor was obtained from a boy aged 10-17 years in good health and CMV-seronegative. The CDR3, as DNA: TGTGCCAGCAGCGAGACAGGGGGGCCCGAGCAGTACTTC. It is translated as CASSETGGPEQYF.